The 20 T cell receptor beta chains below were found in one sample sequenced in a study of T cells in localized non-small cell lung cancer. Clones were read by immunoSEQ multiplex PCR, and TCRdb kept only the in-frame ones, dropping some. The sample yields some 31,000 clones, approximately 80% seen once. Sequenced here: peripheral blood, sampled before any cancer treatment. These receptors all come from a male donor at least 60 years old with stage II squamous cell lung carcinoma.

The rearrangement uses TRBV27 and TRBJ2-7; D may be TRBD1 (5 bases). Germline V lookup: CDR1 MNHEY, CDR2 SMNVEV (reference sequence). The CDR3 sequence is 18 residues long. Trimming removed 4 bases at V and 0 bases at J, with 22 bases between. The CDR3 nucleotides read TGTGCCAGCAGTTCCCTAAGTACTTTTCAGGGTCGCTCCTACGAGCAGTACTTC. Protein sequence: CASSSLSTFQGRSYEQYF.

The CDR3 loop reads CALRANLAADTQYF. The DNA of the CDR3 is TGTGCCCTCAGGGCGAACTTGGCGGCAGATACGCAGTATTTT. This chain joins TRBV6-1 and TRBJ2-3; D is possibly TRBD1 (5 bases). CDR1 and CDR2 from the germline V gene are MNHNS and SASEGT. Trimming pared 11 bases from V and 4 bases from J, leaving 19 bases between. The CDR3 runs 14 residues.

CDR3: CASSAWGDNDQPQHF. The CDR3 DNA reads TGTGCCAGCAGTGCCTGGGGGGACAACGATCAGCCCCAGCATTTT. The chain uses TRBV6-1 and TRBJ1-5; D possibly corresponds to TRBD1 (6 bases). This CDR3 has 15 residues. Trimming removed 4 bases at V and 5 bases at J, with 15 bases between. The germline V gene encodes CDR1 MNHNS and CDR2 SASEGT.

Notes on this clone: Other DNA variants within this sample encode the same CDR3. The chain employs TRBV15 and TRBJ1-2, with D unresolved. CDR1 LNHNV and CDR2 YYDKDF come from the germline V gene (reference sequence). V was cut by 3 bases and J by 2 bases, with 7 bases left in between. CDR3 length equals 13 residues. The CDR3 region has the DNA TGTGCCACCAGCAGGGACGTAAACTATGGCTACACCTTC. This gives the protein CATSRDVNYGYTF.

This chain's CDR3 is CASSPDPSSDYGYTF. The CDR3 DNA sequence: TGTGCCAGCAGCCCCGACCCTTCATCGGACTATGGCTACACCTTC. The chain joins TRBV5-4 to TRBJ1-2; no definite D call. V was pared by 4 bases and J by 3 bases, with 16 bases between. This CDR3 has 15 amino acids. Germline CDR1 SGHNT, CDR2 YYREEE (reference sequence). The full variable domain, completed using reference TRBV5-4 and TRBJ1-2, is ETGVTQSPTHLIKTRGQQVTLRCSSQSGHNTVSWYQQALGQGPQFIFQYYREEENGRGNFPPRFSGLQFPNYSSELNVNALELDDSALYLCASSPDPSSDYGYTFGSGTRLTVV.

The DNA for the CDR3 is TGTGCCAGTAGTGGCGGGAGTTCCGACGAGCAGTACTTC. It is translated as CASSGGSSDEQYF. V and J are TRBV19 and TRBJ2-7, with 7 bases that match TRBD2. The CDR3 runs 13 residues. After removal of 5 bases from V and 5 bases from J, the junction contained 6 bases not matched to a gene. Looked up from germline, CDR1 is LNHDA and CDR2 is SQIVND (reference sequence). Full variable domain (remainder filled in from reference TRBV19 and TRBJ2-7): DGGITQSPKYLFRKEGQNVTLSCEQNLNHDAMYWYRQDPGQGLRLIYYSQIVNDFQKGDIAEGYSVSREKKESFPLTVTSAQKNPTAFYLCASSGGSSDEQYFGPGTRLTVT.

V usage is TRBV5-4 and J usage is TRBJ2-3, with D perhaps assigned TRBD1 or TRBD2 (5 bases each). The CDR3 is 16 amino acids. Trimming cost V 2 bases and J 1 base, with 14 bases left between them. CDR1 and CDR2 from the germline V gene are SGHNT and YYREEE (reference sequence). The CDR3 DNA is TGTGCCAGCAGCTTTCCTCCAGGGAGTGGCACAGATACGCAGTATTTT. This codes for CASSFPPGSGTDTQYF.

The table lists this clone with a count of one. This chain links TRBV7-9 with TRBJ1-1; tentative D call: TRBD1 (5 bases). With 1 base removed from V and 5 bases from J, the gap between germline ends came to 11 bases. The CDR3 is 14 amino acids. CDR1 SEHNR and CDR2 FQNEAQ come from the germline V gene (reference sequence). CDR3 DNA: TGTGCCAGCAGCTTAGAGCAGGGTGAGACTGAAGCTTTCTTT. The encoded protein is CASSLEQGETEAFF.

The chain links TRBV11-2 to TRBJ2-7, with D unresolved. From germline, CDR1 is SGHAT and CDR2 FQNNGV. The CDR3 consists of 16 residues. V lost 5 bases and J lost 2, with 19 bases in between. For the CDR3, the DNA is TGTGCCAGCAGCCCCGTTGGGATTAAGGTCCCCTACGAGCAGTACTTC. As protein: CASSPVGIKVPYEQYF.

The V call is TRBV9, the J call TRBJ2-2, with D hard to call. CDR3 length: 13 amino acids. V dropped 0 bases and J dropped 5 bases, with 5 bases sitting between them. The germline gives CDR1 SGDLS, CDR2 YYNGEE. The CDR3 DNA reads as TGTGCCAGCAGCGTAGGCGATACCGGGGAGCTGTTTTTT. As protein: CASSVGDTGELFF. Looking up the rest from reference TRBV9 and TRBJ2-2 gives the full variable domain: DSGVTQTPKHLITATGQRVTLRCSPRSGDLSVYWYQQSLDQGLQFLIQYYNGEERAKGNILERFSAQQFPDLHSELNLSSLELGDSALYFCASSVGDTGELFFGEGSRLTVL.

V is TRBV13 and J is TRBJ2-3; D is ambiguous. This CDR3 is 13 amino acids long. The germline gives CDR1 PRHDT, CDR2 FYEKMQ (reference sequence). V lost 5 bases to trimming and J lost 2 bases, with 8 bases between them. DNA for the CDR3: TGTGCCAGCAGCGCGGCCGACACAGATACGCAGTATTTT. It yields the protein CASSAADTDTQYF.

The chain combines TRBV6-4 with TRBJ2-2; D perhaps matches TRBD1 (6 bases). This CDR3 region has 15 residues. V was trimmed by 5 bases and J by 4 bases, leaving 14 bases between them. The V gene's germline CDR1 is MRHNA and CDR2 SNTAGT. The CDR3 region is CASSRRDTFTGELFF. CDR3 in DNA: TGTGCCAGCAGTCGCCGGGACACATTCACCGGGGAGCTGTTTTTT.

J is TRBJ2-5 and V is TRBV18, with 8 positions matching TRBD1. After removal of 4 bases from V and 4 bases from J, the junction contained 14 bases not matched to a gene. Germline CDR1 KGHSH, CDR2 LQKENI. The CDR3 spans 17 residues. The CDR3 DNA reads TGTGCCAGCTCACAATCCTCCGGGACAGGAGGAGGAGAGACCCAGTACTTC. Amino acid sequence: CASSQSSGTGGGETQYF.

The CDR3 region has the DNA TGCGCCAGCAGCTTGGGACGGACTGAGAACACCGGGGAGCTGTTTTTT. Translating gives CASSLGRTENTGELFF. The V call is TRBV5-1, the J call TRBJ2-2; TRBD2 is a possible D gene (5 bases). This CDR3 spans 16 amino acids. Germline V gene data show CDR1 as SGHRS and CDR2 as YFSETQ. V was cut by 0 bases and J by 1 base, with 10 bases left in between.

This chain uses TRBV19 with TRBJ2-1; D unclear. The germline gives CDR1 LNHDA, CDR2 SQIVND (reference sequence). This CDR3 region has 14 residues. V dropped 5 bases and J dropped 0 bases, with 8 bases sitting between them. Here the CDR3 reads CASSEQSSYNEQFF. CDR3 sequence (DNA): TGTGCCAGTAGTGAGCAGAGCTCCTACAATGAGCAGTTCTTC.

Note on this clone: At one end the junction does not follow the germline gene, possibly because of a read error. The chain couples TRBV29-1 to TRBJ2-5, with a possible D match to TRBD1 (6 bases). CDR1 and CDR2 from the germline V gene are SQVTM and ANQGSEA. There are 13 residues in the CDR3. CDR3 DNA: TGCAGCGTCGGATCAGGGGACCAGGAGACCCAGTACTTC. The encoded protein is CSVGSGDQETQYF.

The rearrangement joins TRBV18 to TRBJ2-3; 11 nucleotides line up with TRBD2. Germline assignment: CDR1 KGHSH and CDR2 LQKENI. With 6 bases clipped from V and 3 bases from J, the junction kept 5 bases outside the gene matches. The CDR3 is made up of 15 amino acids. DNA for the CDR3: TGTGCCAGCTCGGCTACTAGCGGGGGTACAGATACGCAGTATTTT. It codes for CASSATSGGTDTQYF.

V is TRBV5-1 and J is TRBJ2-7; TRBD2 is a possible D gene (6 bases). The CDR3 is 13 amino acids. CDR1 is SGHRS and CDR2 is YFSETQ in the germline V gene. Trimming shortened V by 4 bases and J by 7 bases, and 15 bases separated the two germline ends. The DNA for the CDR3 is TGCGCCAGCAGCACGGGACCCGCGGGAGAGCAGTACTTC. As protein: CASSTGPAGEQYF.

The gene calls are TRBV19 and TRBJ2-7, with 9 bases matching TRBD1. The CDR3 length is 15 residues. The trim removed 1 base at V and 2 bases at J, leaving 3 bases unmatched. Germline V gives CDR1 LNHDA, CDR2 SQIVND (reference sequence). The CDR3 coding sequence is TGTGCCAGTAGTATAGTGAGACAGGGGGCCTACGAGCAGTACTTC. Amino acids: CASSIVRQGAYEQYF.

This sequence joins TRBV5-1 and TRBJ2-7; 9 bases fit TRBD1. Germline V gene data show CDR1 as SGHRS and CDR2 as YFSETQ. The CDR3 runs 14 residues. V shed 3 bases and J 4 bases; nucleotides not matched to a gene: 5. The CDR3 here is CASSSTGGRYEQYF. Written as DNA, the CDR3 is TGCGCCAGCAGCTCCACAGGGGGCAGGTACGAGCAGTACTTC. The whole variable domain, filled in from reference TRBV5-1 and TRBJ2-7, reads KAGVTQTPRYLIKTRGQQVTLSCSPISGHRSVSWYQQTPGQGLQFLFEYFSETQRNKGNFPGRFSGRQFSNSRSEMNVSTLELGDSALYLCASSSTGGRYEQYFGPGTRLTVT.